The entry below describes one T cell receptor (beta chain). The antigen remains undetermined. The sample comes from a study of CD8 T cells in ankylosing spondylitis. Overall study results and limits: In reactive arthritis synovial fluid and blood, some motif variants had been reported before. Matched ankylosing spondylitis synovial fluid reportedly contained a significantly enriched population of disease-linked clones.

Using quantitative 5'-RACE with molecular barcodes, the authors made TCR beta libraries. TCRdb used MiXCR to reprocess the 5' RACE reads, holding one entry per CDR3 protein. This table has around 140,000 distinct CDR3 sequences, 11% appearing once. Losses at the gene ends were 6 bases for V and 10 bases for J; bases not matched to a gene: 10. The CDR3 is made up of 15 amino acids. The rearrangement uses TRBV12-3 or TRBV12-4 and TRBJ2-1, with 12 bases matching TRBD2. The sequence came from a female donor with ankylosing spondylitis or in good health (not recorded which). What was sequenced was blood, either unsorted or a sorted T cell fraction (not recorded which). In nucleotides, the CDR3 is TGTGCCAGCAGCTATTCTAGCGGGAGGGCCCAAGAGCAGTTCTTC. Protein: CASSYSSGRAQEQFF.